The 16 T cell receptor beta chains listed next were all sequenced from one sample in a study of blood T cell repertoires in COVID-19. Profiling relied on immunoSEQ multiplex PCR, and the TCRdb table lists in-frame clones only, not all of them. The repertoire holds approximately 210,000 clones, with about 85% as singletons. The sequencing sample was made of peripheral blood. These TCRs come from an elderly woman with COVID-19, enrolled during active disease.

This rearrangement joins TRBV5-1 to TRBJ2-5; D unclear. V lost 5 bases to trimming and J lost 5 bases, with 10 bases between them. CDR1 and CDR2 from the germline V gene are SGHRS and YFSETQ. There are 12 residues in the CDR3. CDR3 residues: CASRVARETQYF. The CDR3 DNA is TGCGCCAGCAGAGTGGCGAGGGAGACCCAGTACTTC.

The chain joins TRBV6-5 to TRBJ2-3; 7 bases are shared with TRBD2. Germline trimming cut 6 bases from V and 1 base from J; bases unmatched to any gene: 1. The CDR3 length is 13 residues. Germline assignment: CDR1 MNHEY and CDR2 SVGAGI. The CDR3 sequence: CASSRGGTDTQYF. As DNA, the CDR3 is TGTGCCAGCAGCCGGGGGGGCACAGATACGCAGTATTTT.

A few counts support this clone. The V and J genes are TRBV10-3 and TRBJ1-1; 7 bases fit TRBD1. CDR3 size: 13 residues. The trim removed 4 bases at V and 8 bases at J, leaving 7 bases unmatched. CDR1 is ENHRY, CDR2 SYGVKD, per germline. CDR3 residues: CAISAGTAPEAFF. The CDR3 bases are TGTGCCATCAGTGCAGGGACAGCCCCGGAAGCTTTCTTT.

The J gene is TRBJ2-1, the V gene TRBV24-1; perhaps TRBD2 as D (5 bases). CDR3 length equals 16 residues. Germline lookup yields CDR1 KGHDR and CDR2 SFDVKD. V shed 1 base and J shed 3 bases, with 12 bases lying between them. CDR3 amino acids: CATSDLGAASYNEQFF. Written as DNA, the CDR3 is TGTGCCACCAGTGATTTAGGAGCGGCGAGCTACAATGAGCAGTTCTTC.

CDR3 DNA: TGTGCCAGCAGCCCCGGAGGTCAGCCCCAGCATTTT. Encoded protein: CASSPGGQPQHF. V is TRBV3-1 (or the pseudogene TRBV3-2) and J is TRBJ1-5; D unresolved. Germline-derived CDR1 and CDR2 are LGHDT and YNNKEL (reference sequence). V was clipped by 4 bases and J by 6 bases, with 7 bases between them. There are 12 residues in the CDR3.

The chain uses TRBV28 and TRBJ2-7; 8 bases are a match to TRBD1. This CDR3 has 13 residues. Germline trimming cut 2 bases from V and 6 bases from J; bases unmatched to any gene: 3. Germline CDR1 is MDHEN and CDR2 is SYDVKM. The CDR3 DNA is TGTGCCAGCAGTTTAGGGACAGGCTTCGAGCAGTACGTC. Protein: CASSLGTGFEQYV.

This chain joins TRBV5-1 and TRBJ1-2, with D maybe TRBD1 (5 bases). The CDR3 sequence is 13 residues long. Trimming cost V 2 bases and J 6 bases, with 11 bases left between them. Germline-derived CDR1 and CDR2 are SGHRS and YFSETQ. The CDR3 DNA reads TGCGCCAGCAGCTTTACGACAGATAATGGCTACACCTTC. Encoded protein: CASSFTTDNGYTF.

The chain uses TRBV27 and TRBJ2-7; D is ambiguous. CDR1 MNHEY and CDR2 SMNVEV come from the germline V gene (reference sequence). The CDR3 extends over 13 amino acids. The V end was cut by 6 bases, the J end by 1 base, with 10 bases between. Here the CDR3 DNA reads TGTGCCAGCAGGTCGCTTCTATCCTACGAGCAGTACTTC. It yields the protein CASRSLLSYEQYF.

V usage is TRBV28 and J usage is TRBJ1-3, with D possibly being TRBD1 (5 bases). CDR1 is MDHEN, CDR2 SYDVKM, per germline. V was clipped by 6 bases and J by 2 bases, with 8 bases between them. The CDR3 extends over 13 amino acids. CDR3 DNA: TGTGCCAGCAGGTGGGGGGCTGGAAACACCATATATTTT. This translates into CASRWGAGNTIYF. The variable domain in full, with the rest retrieved from reference TRBV28 and TRBJ1-3, is DVKVTQSSRYLVKRTGEKVFLECVQDMDHENMFWYRQDPGLGLRLIYFSYDVKMKEKGDIPEGYSVSREKKERFSLILESASTNQTSMYLCASRWGAGNTIYFGEGSWLTVV.

The J gene is TRBJ2-3, the V gene TRBV27, with D perhaps TRBD1 (6 bases). V was shortened by 5 bases and J by 4 bases, with 13 bases between the two germline ends. The CDR3 sequence is 14 residues long. CDR1 and CDR2 (germline): MNHEY, SMNVEV (reference sequence). The CDR3 reads CASSGAQGADTQYF. The CDR3 nucleotides read TGTGCCAGCAGTGGAGCACAGGGTGCAGATACGCAGTATTTT.

The gene calls are TRBV11-2 and TRBJ2-1, with 7 bases fitting TRBD1. The junction had 2 bases not matched to a gene; V was cut back by 6 bases and J by 6 bases. Germline values: CDR1 SGHAT, CDR2 FQNNGV. The CDR3 covers 12 residues. CDR3 region: CASRGDSNEQFF. DNA of the CDR3: TGTGCCAGCAGGGGGGACAGCAATGAGCAGTTCTTC.

The chain combines TRBV7-2 with TRBJ2-3; 14 bases agree with TRBD2. The germline gives CDR1 SGHTA, CDR2 FQGNSA. The CDR3 loop spans 19 amino acids. Trimming cost V 1 base and J 1 base; bases outside gene matches: 7. In DNA form, the CDR3 reads TGTGCCAGCAGCTTAGGGGGACTAGCGGGGGCTAGTCGCACAGATACGCAGTATTTT. Translating it yields CASSLGGLAGASRTDTQYF.

V is TRBV6-2 or TRBV6-3 and J is TRBJ2-5; 7 bases align to TRBD2. The length of the CDR3 is 14 residues. Unmatched junction bases numbered 5, after V lost 2 bases and J lost 5 bases. Germline V gene sequence: CDR1 MNHEY, CDR2 SVGEGT. The chain's CDR3 is CASSYLTSVETQYF. Here the CDR3 DNA reads TGTGCCAGCAGTTACCTAACTAGCGTCGAGACCCAGTACTTC.

This rearrangement joins TRBV27 to TRBJ1-5; D is undetermined. The CDR3 is 15 amino acids. From germline, CDR1 is MNHEY and CDR2 SMNVEV (reference sequence). V was trimmed by 5 bases and J by 1 base, leaving 12 bases between them. The CDR3 is CASSQSSGSNQPQHF. The CDR3, as DNA: TGTGCCAGCAGTCAGTCGTCCGGGAGCAATCAGCCCCAGCATTTT.

The V gene is TRBV7-2, the J gene TRBJ2-4; D possibly corresponds to TRBD1 (6 bases). This CDR3 is built from 14 residues. The V end lost 1 base, the J end lost 4 bases, and 8 bases lay between the germline ends. The germline CDR1 and CDR2 sequences are SGHTA and FQGNSA. The CDR3 sequence: CASSLGTGKNIQYF. As DNA, the CDR3 is TGTGCCAGCAGCTTAGGAACAGGGAAAAACATTCAGTACTTC.

The V call is TRBV9, the J call TRBJ1-3, with D tentatively TRBD1 (5 bases). The CDR3 loop spans 16 amino acids. The germline V gene has CDR1 SGDLS and CDR2 YYNGEE. V was pared by 4 bases and J by 0 bases, with 14 bases between. This CDR3 is CASSTGRMSSGNTIYF. CDR3 in DNA: TGTGCCAGCAGCACAGGACGGATGAGCTCTGGAAACACCATATATTTT.